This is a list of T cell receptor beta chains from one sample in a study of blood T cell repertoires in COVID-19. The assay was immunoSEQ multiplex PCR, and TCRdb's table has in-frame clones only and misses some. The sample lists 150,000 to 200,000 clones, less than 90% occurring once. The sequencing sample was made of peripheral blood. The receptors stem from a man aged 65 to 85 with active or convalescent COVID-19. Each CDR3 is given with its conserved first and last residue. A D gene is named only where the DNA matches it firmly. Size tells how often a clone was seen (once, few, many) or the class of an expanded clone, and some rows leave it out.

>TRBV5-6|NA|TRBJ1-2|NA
CASSLGQNYGYTF
TGTGCCAGCAGCTTGGGACAGAACTATGGCTACACCTTC
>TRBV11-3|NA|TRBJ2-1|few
CASSLGDLAGGYSYNEQFF
TGTGCCAGCAGCTTAGGAGATCTCGCTGGGGGCTACTCCTACAATGAGCAGTTCTTC
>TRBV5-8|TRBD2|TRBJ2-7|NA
CASRRRGVSSYEQYF
TGTGCCAGCAGACGCCGGGGGGTTTCATCCTACGAGCAGTACTTC
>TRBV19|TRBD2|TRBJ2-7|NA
CASGTSGFRSYEQYF
TGTGCCAGTGGGACTAGCGGATTCCGCTCCTACGAGCAGTACTTC
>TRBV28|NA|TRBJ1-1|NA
CASSLGAIEAFF
TGTGCCAGCAGTCTAGGGGCCATTGAAGCTTTCTTT
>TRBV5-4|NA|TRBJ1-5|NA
CASSLGSGSGNQPQHF
TGTGCCAGCAGCTTGGGTTCGGGGTCGGGCAATCAGCCCCAGCATTTT
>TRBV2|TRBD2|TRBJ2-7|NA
CASSHPGRVSYEQYF
TGTGCCAGCAGTCACCCCGGGAGGGTCTCCTACGAGCAGTACTTC
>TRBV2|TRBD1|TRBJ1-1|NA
CASILETGGTEAFF
TGTGCCAGCATACTCGAGACAGGGGGTACTGAAGCTTTCTTT
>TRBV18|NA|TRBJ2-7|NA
CASSLGRREQYF
TGTGCCAGCTCACTTGGGAGGCGCGAGCAGTACTTC
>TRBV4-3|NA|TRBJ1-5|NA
CASSQVGKGDQPQHF
TGCGCCAGCAGCCAAGTGGGGAAGGGGGACCAGCCCCAGCATTTT
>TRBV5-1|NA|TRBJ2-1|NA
CASSLGTRNEQFF
TGCGCCAGCAGCCTCGGGACACGCAATGAGCAGTTCTTC
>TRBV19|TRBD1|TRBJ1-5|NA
CASNLQGGLGQPQHF
TGTGCCAGTAATCTACAGGGGGGACTTGGTCAGCCCCAGCATTTT
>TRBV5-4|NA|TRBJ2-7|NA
CASSLGGFPYEQYF
TGTGCCAGCAGCTTGGGTGGCTTCCCTTACGAGCAGTACTTC
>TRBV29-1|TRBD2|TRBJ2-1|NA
CSVAEGPSGRWNEQFF
TGCAGCGTTGCCGAGGGGCCTAGCGGGAGATGGAATGAGCAGTTCTTC